This is a list of T cell receptor beta chains from one sample in a study of blood T cell repertoires in COVID-19. The repertoire was sequenced with immunoSEQ multiplex PCR; TCRdb's copy has only in-frame clones and lacks some. In the table there are just under 350,000 clones, around four fifths of which are singletons. Sequencing used peripheral blood. All receptors come from a man aged 25 to 45 with active or convalescent COVID-19. CDR3s include the opening cysteine and the closing phenylalanine or tryptophan. The D gene is left open where the match is weak. Rows may omit the clone size; those that give it use once, few, many or a size class.

J gene,D gene,V gene,clone size,CDR3 length,CDR3 DNA,CDR3 protein
TRBJ2-7,TRBD1,TRBV5-1,NA,15,TGCGCCAGCAGCGCCCAGGGACAGGGAACGGGGGAGCAGTACTTC,CASSAQGQGTGEQYF
TRBJ1-2,NA,TRBV7-9,NA,14,TGTGCCAGCAGCTTAGCGAACAGCCCGAAAGGCTACACCTTC,CASSLANSPKGYTF
TRBJ2-1,TRBD1,TRBV19,NA,13,TGTGCCAGTACGACAGGGGTCCACAATGAGCAGTTCTTC,CASTTGVHNEQFF
TRBJ1-1,TRBD1,TRBV15,NA,15,TGTGCCACCAGCAGACCCACAGGGGAGAACACTGAAGCTTTCTTT,CATSRPTGENTEAFF
TRBJ1-2,NA,TRBV29-1,NA,11,TGCAGCGTTGGGACAGACTATGGCTACACCTTC,CSVGTDYGYTF
TRBJ2-3,TRBD2,TRBV28,NA,17,TGTGCCAGCAGTTTGCTCGGGACTAGCGGGAACACAGATACGCAGTATTTT,CASSLLGTSGNTDTQYF
TRBJ2-5,NA,TRBV11-3,NA,13,TGTGCCAGCAGCTTGACAGGCCGGGAGACCCAGTACTTC,CASSLTGRETQYF
TRBJ2-7,NA,TRBV24-1,NA,13,TGTGCCACCAGTGCCGGCCGCGGCTACGAGCAGTACTTC,CATSAGRGYEQYF
TRBJ2-1,TRBD2,TRBV4-2,NA,21,TGTGCCAGCAGCCAAGATGAACTACTAGCGGGAGGACCGAGCTCCTACAATGAGCAGTTCTTC,CASSQDELLAGGPSSYNEQFF
TRBJ2-7,TRBD1,TRBV6-6,NA,14,TGTGCCAGCAGCCCGGACAGGGGACGTAACGAGCAGTACTTC,CASSPDRGRNEQYF
TRBJ2-2,NA,TRBV10-3,NA,16,TGTGCCATCACCCGGATAGCCCCCGCGAGCACCGGGGAGCTGTTTTTT,CAITRIAPASTGELFF
TRBJ2-1,TRBD2,TRBV5-4,once,16,TGTGCCAGCAGCAAGACTAGCGGGAGGATGTACAATGAGCAGTTCTTC,CASSKTSGRMYNEQFF
TRBJ1-2,NA,TRBV6-5,NA,14,TGTGCCAGCAGTTACGATAGCGCCTTCAATGGCTACACCTTC,CASSYDSAFNGYTF
TRBJ1-2,NA,TRBV28,NA,15,TGTGCCAGCAGTTTATCGGGATCAGCTAACTATGGCTACACCTTC,CASSLSGSANYGYTF
TRBJ1-1,TRBD1,TRBV28,NA,14,TGTGCCAGCAGAGGGGGCCGGGCGAACACTGAAGCTTTCTTT,CASRGGRANTEAFF
TRBJ2-1,TRBD2,TRBV18,NA,16,TGTGCCAGCTCTCCTCGACTAGCGGGGGTCTACAATGAGCAGTTCTTC,CASSPRLAGVYNEQFF
TRBJ2-3,TRBD2,TRBV5-1,NA,18,TGCGCCAGCAGCCCCGGACTAGCGGGGGGGAGGGGCACAGATACGCAGTATTTT,CASSPGLAGGRGTDTQYF
TRBJ2-1,TRBD2,TRBV4-1,once,16,TGCGCCAGCAGCCCCGTAGCGGGGGAGGCCGGGAATGAGCAGTTCTTC,CASSPVAGEAGNEQFF
TRBJ2-2,TRBD2,TRBV19,few,17,TGTGCCAGTACACCGGGACTAGCGGGAGATGACACCGGGGAGCTGTTTTTT,CASTPGLAGDDTGELFF
TRBJ2-2,NA,TRBV11-3,once,15,TGTGCCAGCAGCTCGGGACTGACGAACACCGGGGAGCTGTTTTTT,CASSSGLTNTGELFF
TRBJ1-1,NA,TRBV15,NA,12,TGTGCCTCCGGAGGGACTTCAACCCGAGCTTTCTTT,CASGGTSTRAFF
TRBJ1-3,NA,TRBV11-3,NA,17,TGTGCCAGCAGCTTAGATCCGAGACAGTTCTCTGGAAACACCATATATTTT,CASSLDPRQFSGNTIYF
TRBJ1-5,NA,TRBV5-8,NA,14,TGTGCCAGCAGCTGGAGTTATAGCAATCAGCCCCAGCATTTT,CASSWSYSNQPQHF
TRBJ1-4,TRBD1,TRBV11-2,NA,13,TGTGCCAGCAGCAGGGACAGGGATGAAAAACTGTTTTTT,CASSRDRDEKLFF
TRBJ1-3,NA,TRBV3-1/TRBV3-2,once,15,TGTGCCAGCAGCCAAGATTCCGGTTCTGGAAACACCATATATTTT,CASSQDSGSGNTIYF
TRBJ1-4,NA,TRBV25-1,NA,13,TGTGCCACAACGGGGGTGTCTAATGAAAAACTGTTTTTT,CATTGVSNEKLFF
TRBJ1-1,NA,TRBV4-3,NA,15,TGCGCCAGCAGCCAAGATACGGGGTGGGGCACTGAAGCTTTCTTT,CASSQDTGWGTEAFF
TRBJ1-5,TRBD1,TRBV7-2,few,17,TGTGCCAGCAGCGTCAGGGACAGTCCCAGTAGCAATCAGCCCCAGCATTTT,CASSVRDSPSSNQPQHF
TRBJ2-7,NA,TRBV27,NA,11,TGTGCCAGCAGTACTTCCTACGAGCAGTACTTC,CASSTSYEQYF
TRBJ2-2,NA,TRBV12-3/TRBV12-4,NA,13,TGTGCCAGCCTCCTTCGGAGGGTCGGGGAGCTGTTTTTT,CASLLRRVGELFF
TRBJ2-1,NA,TRBV4-3,NA,14,TGCGCCAGCAGCCAACAGGTCGATTACCTCGATCAGTTCTTC,CASSQQVDYLDQFF
TRBJ2-7,NA,TRBV4-3,NA,15,TGCGCCAGCAGCCCCGCGGAGGGGAGCTCCTACGAGCAGTACTTC,CASSPAEGSSYEQYF